Below are 7 T cell receptor beta chains sequenced from a single sample in a study of spatial heterogeneity in lung cancer. Time point in this sample: sample taken at primary tumor resection. Unsorted whole RNA samples from tumor, nontumor lung or frozen PBMC were sequenced. A single record per CDR3 protein comes from TCRdb applying MiXCR to the 5' RACE reads. The sample records roughly 5,400 distinct CDR3 sequences, 30% to 40% being singletons. This sample comprised PBMCs, obtained at surgery. These receptors were obtained from a female donor with early-stage non-small cell lung cancer.

As concerns this clonotype: The library was prepared for alpha chains; this beta chain is a stray read, so its frequency means little. V usage is TRBV7-9 and J usage is TRBJ2-5; 11 nucleotides line up with TRBD2. This CDR3 is 16 amino acids long. V lost 5 bases, J lost 5 bases, and 10 bases stayed unmatched. Germline V lookup: CDR1 SEHNR, CDR2 FQNEAQ (reference sequence). CDR3 region: CASSTALAGGRETQYF. The DNA of the CDR3 is TGTGCCAGCAGCACGGCCCTAGCGGGGGGAAGGGAGACCCAGTACTTC.

This clonotype occurred a few times. The library was designed around alpha chains, so this beta chain is a stray read whose abundance carries little weight. This chain joins TRBV2 and TRBJ2-3, with 12 bases that match TRBD2. CDR1 and CDR2 (germline): SNHLY, FYNNEI. This CDR3 comprises 18 residues. The V and J ends lost 4 bases and 0 bases, in that order; junction bases with no gene match: 8. This chain's CDR3 is CASSARRTSGVSTDTQYF. The CDR3 DNA reads TGTGCCAGCAGTGCCCGCCGGACTAGCGGGGTGAGCACAGATACGCAGTATTTT. Looking up the rest from reference TRBV2 and TRBJ2-3 gives the full variable domain: EPEVTQTPSHQVTQMGQEVILRCVPISNHLYFYWYRQILGQKVEFLVSFYNNEISEKSEIFDDQFSVERPDGSNFTLKIRSTKLEDSAMYFCASSARRTSGVSTDTQYFGPGTRLTVL.

Points on this clonotype: The library was prepared for alpha chains; this beta chain is a stray read, so its frequency means little. The chain links TRBV7-3 to TRBJ2-1, with D possibly called TRBD1 or TRBD2 (5 bases each). The CDR3 extends over 16 amino acids. V lost 6 bases to trimming and J lost 2 bases, with 17 bases between them. Per germline, CDR1 SGHTA and CDR2 FQGTGA. CDR3 coding DNA: TGTGCCAGCAGTCACTCCGGGACCGCACCCTACAATGAGCAGTTCTTC. Its translation: CASSHSGTAPYNEQFF.

Remarks on this clonotype: Found in a library prepared for alpha chains, this beta chain is an off-target read, and its abundance has little meaning. The rearrangement links TRBV28 to TRBJ2-3; D not resolved. Trimming pared 8 bases from V and 2 bases from J, leaving 5 bases between. This CDR3 has 11 residues. Per the germline V gene, CDR1 is MDHEN and CDR2 is SYDVKM. CDR3 region: CASGYTDTQYF. In nucleotides, the CDR3 is TGTGCCAGCGGATACACAGATACGCAGTATTTT.

This clonotype occurred a few times. This beta chain is a stray sequence in a library constructed for alpha chains; its clone size is not meaningful. The genes are TRBV7-9 and TRBJ2-2, with no clear D. The germline gives CDR1 SEHNR, CDR2 FQNEAQ (reference sequence). Trimming removed 1 base from V and 4 bases from J, with 7 bases in between. The CDR3 length is 14 residues. CDR3 region: CASSLVESTGELFF. The CDR3 DNA reads as TGTGCCAGCAGCTTAGTAGAATCCACCGGGGAGCTGTTTTTT. Using reference TRBV7-9 and TRBJ2-2 for the parts outside the CDR3, the full variable domain is DTGVSQNPRHKITKRGQNVTFRCDPISEHNRLYWYRQTLGQGPEFLTYFQNEAQLEKSRLLSDRFSAERPKGSFSTLEIQRTEQGDSAMYLCASSLVESTGELFFGEGSRLTVL.

This clonotype was detected a few times. Since it is a stray read in a library aimed at alpha chains, this beta chain has a size that is not meaningful. The gene calls are TRBV5-6 and TRBJ2-3; no reliable D call. CDR3 length: 16 amino acids. Germline V CDR1 and CDR2: SGHDT, YYEEEE. The V end was cut by 0 bases, the J end by 1 base, with 12 bases between. The CDR3 DNA follows: TGTGCCAGCAGCTTGGCCAATCCTGCAGGCACAGATACGCAGTATTTT. As protein: CASSLANPAGTDTQYF.

A word on this clonotype: The library was built for alpha chains, so this beta chain is an off-target read and its size means little. The chain uses TRBV12-3 or TRBV12-4 and TRBJ1-1; possibly TRBD1 for D (5 bases). The CDR3 has 16 amino acids. Trimming pared 6 bases from V and 1 base from J, leaving 18 bases between. The CDR3 DNA sequence: TGTGCCAGCAGGCGCTCCTTTGGGACGGGGAACACTGAAGCTTTCTTT. It specifies CASRRSFGTGNTEAFF.